The clone carrying this TCR beta chain appeared many times. The antigen is undetermined. The data belong to a study of T cell repertoires in cytomegalovirus infection. Using its own MiXCR run on the reads, TCRdb lists one record per CDR3 protein. The table has around 280,000 distinct CDR3 sequences, around 13% seen once. Study results and limitations: Based on cumulative public TCR beta family frequency, carriers of CMV plus the relevant HLA were identified. The ex vivo response was dominated by HLA-C-restricted CMV-specific TCR beta clonotypes.

Trimming pared 5 bases from V and 2 bases from J, leaving 12 bases between. The CDR3 covers 14 residues. This chain joins TRBV12-3 or TRBV12-4 and TRBJ1-1; no definite D call. What was sequenced was PBMCs. The receptor's source is a human donor in good health (CMV status not recorded). Some clones in this sample may be carry-over from other donors' samples. The CDR3: CASSPPGRNTEAFF. The DNA for the CDR3 is TGTGCCAGCAGTCCCCCGGGAAGAAACACTGAAGCTTTCTTT.